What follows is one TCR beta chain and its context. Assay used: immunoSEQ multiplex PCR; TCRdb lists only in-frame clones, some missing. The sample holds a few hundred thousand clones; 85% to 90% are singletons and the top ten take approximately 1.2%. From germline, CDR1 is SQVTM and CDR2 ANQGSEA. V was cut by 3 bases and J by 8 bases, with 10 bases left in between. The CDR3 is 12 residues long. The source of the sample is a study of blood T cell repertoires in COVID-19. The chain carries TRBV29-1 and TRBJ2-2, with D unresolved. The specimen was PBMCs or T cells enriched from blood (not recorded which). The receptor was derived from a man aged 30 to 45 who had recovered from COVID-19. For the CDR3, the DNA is TGCAGCGTTGATCGGTCTATAGGGGAGCTGTTTTTT. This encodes CSVDRSIGELFF.